This entry describes one T cell receptor beta chain. TSTEM referred to stem-like memory CD8+ T cells, which were CCR7+ PD-1- TIGIT-. From germline, CDR1 is DFQATT and CDR2 SNEGSKA (reference sequence). The CDR3 is made up of 13 amino acids. The data are from a study of human CD8 memory T cell subsets. UMI-labeled 5' RACE produced the TCR beta libraries. Each CDR3 protein gets one entry in TCRdb, which reprocessed the 5' RACE reads and gives no DNA. This sample's table reports around 10,000 distinct CDR3 sequences. This receptor was taken from a human donor in good health. The specimen was CD8+ stem-like memory T cells (TSCM and TCM) sorted from PBMCs. Subset indicated: stem-like memory CD8 T cells (TSTEM), CCR7+ PD-1- TIGIT-. The V and J genes are TRBV20-1 and TRBJ1-2; the D gene TCRdb calls, TRBD1, cannot be checked with no DNA. CDR3 loop: CSARDREDYGYTF.